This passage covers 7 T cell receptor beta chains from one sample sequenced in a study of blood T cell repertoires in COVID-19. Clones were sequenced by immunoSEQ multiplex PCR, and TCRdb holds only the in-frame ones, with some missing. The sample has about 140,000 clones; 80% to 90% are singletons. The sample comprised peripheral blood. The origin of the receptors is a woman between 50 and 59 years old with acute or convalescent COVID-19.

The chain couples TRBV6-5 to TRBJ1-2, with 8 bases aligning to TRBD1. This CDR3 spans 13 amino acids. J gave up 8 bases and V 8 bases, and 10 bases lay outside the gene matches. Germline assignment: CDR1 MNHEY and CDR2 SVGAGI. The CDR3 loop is CASDQDRVWGYTF. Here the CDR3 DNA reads TGTGCCAGCGACCAGGACAGGGTGTGGGGCTACACCTTC.

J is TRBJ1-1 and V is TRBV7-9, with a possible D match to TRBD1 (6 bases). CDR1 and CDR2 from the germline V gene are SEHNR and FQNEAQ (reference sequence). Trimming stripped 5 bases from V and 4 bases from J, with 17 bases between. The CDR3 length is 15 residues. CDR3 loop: CASSLSTGTVTEAFF. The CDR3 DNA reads TGTGCCAGCAGCCTCTCTACAGGGACGGTCACTGAAGCTTTCTTT. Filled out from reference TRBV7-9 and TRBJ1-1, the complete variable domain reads DTGVSQNPRHKITKRGQNVTFRCDPISEHNRLYWYRQTLGQGPEFLTYFQNEAQLEKSRLLSDRFSAERPKGSFSTLEIQRTEQGDSAMYLCASSLSTGTVTEAFFGQGTRLTVV.

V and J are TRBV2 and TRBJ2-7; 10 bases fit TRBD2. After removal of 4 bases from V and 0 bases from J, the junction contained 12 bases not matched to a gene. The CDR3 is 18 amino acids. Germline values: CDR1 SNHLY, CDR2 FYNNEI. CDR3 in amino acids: CASSGRGTSASVSYEQYF. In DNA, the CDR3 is TGTGCCAGCAGTGGGAGGGGGACTAGCGCTTCGGTCTCCTACGAGCAGTACTTC. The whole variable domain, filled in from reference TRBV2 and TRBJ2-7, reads EPEVTQTPSHQVTQMGQEVILRCVPISNHLYFYWYRQILGQKVEFLVSFYNNEISEKSEIFDDQFSVERPDGSNFTLKIRSTKLEDSAMYFCASSGRGTSASVSYEQYFGPGTRLTVT.

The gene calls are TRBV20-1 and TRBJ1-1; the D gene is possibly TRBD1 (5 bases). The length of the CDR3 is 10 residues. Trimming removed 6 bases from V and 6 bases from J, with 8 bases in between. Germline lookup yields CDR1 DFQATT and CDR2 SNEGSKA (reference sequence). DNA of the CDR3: TGCAGTGCCCCGACAGCTGAAGCTTTCTTT. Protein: CSAPTAEAFF.

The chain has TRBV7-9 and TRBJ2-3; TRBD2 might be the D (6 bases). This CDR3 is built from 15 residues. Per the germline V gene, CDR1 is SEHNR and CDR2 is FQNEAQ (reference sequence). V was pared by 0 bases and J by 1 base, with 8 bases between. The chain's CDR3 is CASSLAERGTDTQYF. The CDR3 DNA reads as TGTGCCAGCAGCTTAGCCGAGCGGGGCACAGATACGCAGTATTTT.

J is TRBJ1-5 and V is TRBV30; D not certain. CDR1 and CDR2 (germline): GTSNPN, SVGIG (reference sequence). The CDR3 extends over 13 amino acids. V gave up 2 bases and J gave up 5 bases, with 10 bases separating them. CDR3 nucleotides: TGTGCCTGGAGTTCTTCGGGTGATCAGCCCCAGCATTTT. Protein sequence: CAWSSSGDQPQHF.

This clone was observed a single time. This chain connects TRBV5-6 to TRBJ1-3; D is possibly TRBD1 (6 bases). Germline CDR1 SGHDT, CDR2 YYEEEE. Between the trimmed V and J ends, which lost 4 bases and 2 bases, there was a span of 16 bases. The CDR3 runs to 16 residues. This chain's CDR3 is CASSLYNHRAGNTIYF. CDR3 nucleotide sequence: TGTGCCAGCAGCCTCTATAACCACAGGGCTGGAAACACCATATATTTT.